This T cell receptor (beta chain) was observed in a study of cytomegalovirus exposure and HLA in healthy donors. To note about this clone: Its target is not known. Its ends do not fully match the called genes, so a read error is possible.

Overall study results and limits: The classifier was said to identify cytomegalovirus status with high specificity and sensitivity. Certain sequence variants were highly shared and formed a cluster, and this cluster was likely a sequencing artifact. Most TCR beta V segments were productive about 87% or about 30% of the time in an earlier analysis.

Germline CDR1 SNHLY, CDR2 FYNNEI. This CDR3 has 14 residues. 60 Vbeta and 13 Jbeta primers were used in PCR. Sequencing was performed with immunoSEQ multiplex PCR; in TCRdb, only in-frame clones are kept and a portion is missing. Of about 150,000 clones listed, around 68% were seen once; the top ten hold over 9.5%. V gene TRBV2 combines with J gene TRBJ2-1, with 9 nucleotides matching TRBD1. The sample comprised PBMCs. This clonotype originated in a man aged 30 to 45 in good health and CMV-seropositive. CDR3 sequence reads: CASQWDRDYSEQFF. The DNA for the CDR3 is TGTGCCAGCCAGTGGGACAGGGACTACAGTGAGCAGTTCTTC.